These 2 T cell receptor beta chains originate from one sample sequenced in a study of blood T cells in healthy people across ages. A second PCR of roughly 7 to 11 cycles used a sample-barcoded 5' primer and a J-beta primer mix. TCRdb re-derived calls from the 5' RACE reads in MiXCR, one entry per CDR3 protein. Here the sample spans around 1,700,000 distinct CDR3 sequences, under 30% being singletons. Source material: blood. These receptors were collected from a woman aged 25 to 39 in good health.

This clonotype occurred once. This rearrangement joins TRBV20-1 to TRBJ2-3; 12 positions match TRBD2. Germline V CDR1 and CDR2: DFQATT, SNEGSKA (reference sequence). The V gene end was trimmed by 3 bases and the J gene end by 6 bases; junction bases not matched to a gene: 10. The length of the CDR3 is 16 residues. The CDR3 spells CSASGASGGASDTQYF. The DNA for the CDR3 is TGCAGTGCTAGCGGGGCTAGCGGGGGGGCCTCGGATACGCAGTATTTT.

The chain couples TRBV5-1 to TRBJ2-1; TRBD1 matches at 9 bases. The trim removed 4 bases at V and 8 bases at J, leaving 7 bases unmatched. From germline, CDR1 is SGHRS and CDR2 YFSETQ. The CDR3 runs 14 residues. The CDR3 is CASSPGQGEDEQFF. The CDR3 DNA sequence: TGCGCCAGCAGCCCGGGACAGGGTGAGGATGAGCAGTTCTTC.